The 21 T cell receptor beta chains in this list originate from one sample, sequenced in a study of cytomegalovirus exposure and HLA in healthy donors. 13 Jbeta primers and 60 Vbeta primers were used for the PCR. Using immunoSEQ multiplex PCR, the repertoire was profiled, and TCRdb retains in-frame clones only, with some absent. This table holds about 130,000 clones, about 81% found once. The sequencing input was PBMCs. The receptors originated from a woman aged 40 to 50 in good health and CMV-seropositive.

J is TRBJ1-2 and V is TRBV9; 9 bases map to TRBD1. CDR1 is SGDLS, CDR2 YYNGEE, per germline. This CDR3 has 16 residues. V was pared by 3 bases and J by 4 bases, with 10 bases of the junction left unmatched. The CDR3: CASSATTGGETYGYTF. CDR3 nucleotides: TGTGCCAGCAGCGCAACCACAGGGGGCGAAACCTATGGCTACACCTTC. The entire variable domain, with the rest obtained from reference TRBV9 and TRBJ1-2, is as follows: DSGVTQTPKHLITATGQRVTLRCSPRSGDLSVYWYQQSLDQGLQFLIQYYNGEERAKGNILERFSAQQFPDLHSELNLSSLELGDSALYFCASSATTGGETYGYTFGSGTRLTVV.

CDR3 in amino acids: CASSPRQGQASLHGYTF. The CDR3 coding sequence is TGTGCCAGCAGCCCGCGACAGGGGCAGGCGTCTCTTCATGGCTACACCTTC. V usage is TRBV11-2 and J usage is TRBJ1-2; 8 bases map to TRBD1. From germline, CDR1 is SGHAT and CDR2 FQNNGV. This CDR3 is built from 17 residues. The V segment lost 5 bases and the J segment 6 bases; nucleotides outside the gene matches: 17.

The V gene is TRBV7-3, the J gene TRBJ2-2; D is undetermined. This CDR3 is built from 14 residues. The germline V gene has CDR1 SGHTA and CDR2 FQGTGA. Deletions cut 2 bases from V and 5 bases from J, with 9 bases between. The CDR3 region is CASSLSQWTGELFF. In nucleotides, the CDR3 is TGTGCCAGCAGCTTATCTCAGTGGACCGGGGAGCTGTTTTTT.

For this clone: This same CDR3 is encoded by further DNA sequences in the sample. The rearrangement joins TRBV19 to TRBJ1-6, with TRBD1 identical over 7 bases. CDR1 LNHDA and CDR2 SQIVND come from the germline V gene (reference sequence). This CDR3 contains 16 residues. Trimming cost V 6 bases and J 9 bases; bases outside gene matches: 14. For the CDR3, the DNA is TGTGCCAGTAGCCAGGAGAACAGGGGATGGGTTTCACCCCTCCACTTT. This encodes CASSQENRGWVSPLHF.

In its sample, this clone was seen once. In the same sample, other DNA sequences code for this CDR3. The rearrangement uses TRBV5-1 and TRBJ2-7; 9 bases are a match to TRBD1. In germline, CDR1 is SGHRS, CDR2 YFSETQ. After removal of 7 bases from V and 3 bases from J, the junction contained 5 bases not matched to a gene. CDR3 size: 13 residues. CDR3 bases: TGCGCCAGCCGGGCGGGACAGGGCTACGAGCAGTACTTC. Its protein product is CASRAGQGYEQYF.

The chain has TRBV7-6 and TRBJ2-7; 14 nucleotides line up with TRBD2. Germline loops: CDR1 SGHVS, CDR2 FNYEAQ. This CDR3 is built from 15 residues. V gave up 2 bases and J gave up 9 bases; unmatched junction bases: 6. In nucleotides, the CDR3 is TGTGCCAGCAGCTTATCCGGGACTAGCGGGAGTGGGCAGTACTTC. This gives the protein CASSLSGTSGSGQYF. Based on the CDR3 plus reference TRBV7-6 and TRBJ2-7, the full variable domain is GAGVSQSPRYKVTKRGQDVALRCDPISGHVSLYWYRQALGQGPEFLTYFNYEAQQDKSGLPNDRFSAERPEGSISTLTIQRTEQRDSAMYRCASSLSGTSGSGQYFGPGTRLTVT.

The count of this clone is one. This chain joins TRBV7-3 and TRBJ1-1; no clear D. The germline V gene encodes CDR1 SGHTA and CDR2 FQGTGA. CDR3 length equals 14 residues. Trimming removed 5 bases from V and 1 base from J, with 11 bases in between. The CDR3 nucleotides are TGTGCCAGCAGCCAGACGGAGGGGAACACTGAAGCTTTCTTT. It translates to CASSQTEGNTEAFF.

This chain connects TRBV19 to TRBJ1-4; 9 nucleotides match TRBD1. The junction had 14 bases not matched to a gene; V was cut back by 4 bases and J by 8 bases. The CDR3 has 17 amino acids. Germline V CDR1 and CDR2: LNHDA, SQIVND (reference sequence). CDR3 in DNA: TGTGCCAGTAGTACTTCACCGGGACAGGGACGAAAAGAAAAACTGTTTTTT. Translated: CASSTSPGQGRKEKLFF.

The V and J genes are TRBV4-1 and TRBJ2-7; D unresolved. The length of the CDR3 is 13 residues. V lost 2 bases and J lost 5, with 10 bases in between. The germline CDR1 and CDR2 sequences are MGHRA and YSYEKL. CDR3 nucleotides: TGCGCCAGCAGCCAAAAAAGCGAGGACGAGCAGTACTTC. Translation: CASSQKSEDEQYF.

In DNA, the CDR3 is TGTGCCAGCAGTGAATTGACTTTCGGCACTGAAGCTTTCTTT. Translated: CASSELTFGTEAFF. The chain combines TRBV6-1 with TRBJ1-1; D uncertain. CDR1 is MNHNS and CDR2 is SASEGT in the germline V gene. This CDR3 comprises 14 residues. V lost 2 bases to trimming and J lost 4 bases, with 11 bases between them.

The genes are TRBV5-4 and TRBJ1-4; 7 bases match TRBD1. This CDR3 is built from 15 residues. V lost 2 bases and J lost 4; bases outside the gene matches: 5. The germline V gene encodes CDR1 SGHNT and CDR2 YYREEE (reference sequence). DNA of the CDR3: TGTGCCAGCAGCTTAGGACAGGCGGGTAATGAAAAACTGTTTTTT. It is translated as CASSLGQAGNEKLFF.

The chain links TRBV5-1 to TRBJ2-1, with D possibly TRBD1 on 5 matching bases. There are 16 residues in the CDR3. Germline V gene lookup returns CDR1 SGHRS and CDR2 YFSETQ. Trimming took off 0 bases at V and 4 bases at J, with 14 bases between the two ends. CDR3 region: CASSLGTGVRYNEQFF. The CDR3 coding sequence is TGCGCCAGCAGCTTGGGTACAGGAGTCCGATACAATGAGCAGTTCTTC.

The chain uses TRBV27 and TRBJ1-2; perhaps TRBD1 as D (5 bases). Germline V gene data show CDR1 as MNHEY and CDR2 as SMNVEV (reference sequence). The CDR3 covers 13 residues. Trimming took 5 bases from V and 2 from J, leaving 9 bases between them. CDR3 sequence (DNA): TGTGCCAGCAGTCCCCGACAGAACTATGGCTACACCTTC. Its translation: CASSPRQNYGYTF.

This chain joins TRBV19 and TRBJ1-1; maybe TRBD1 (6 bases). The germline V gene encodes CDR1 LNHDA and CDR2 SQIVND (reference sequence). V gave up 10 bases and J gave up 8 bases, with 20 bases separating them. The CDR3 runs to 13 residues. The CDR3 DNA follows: TGTGCCACGACCCCCGAGGGGGGGTTCGAAGCTTTCTTT. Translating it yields CATTPEGGFEAFF.

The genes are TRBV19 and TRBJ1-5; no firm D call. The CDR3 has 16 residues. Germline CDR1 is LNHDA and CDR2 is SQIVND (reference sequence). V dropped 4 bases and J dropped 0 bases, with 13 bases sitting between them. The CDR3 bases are TGTGCCAGTAGTAACCCCCGAGGAGATAGCAATCAGCCCCAGCATTTT. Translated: CASSNPRGDSNQPQHF.

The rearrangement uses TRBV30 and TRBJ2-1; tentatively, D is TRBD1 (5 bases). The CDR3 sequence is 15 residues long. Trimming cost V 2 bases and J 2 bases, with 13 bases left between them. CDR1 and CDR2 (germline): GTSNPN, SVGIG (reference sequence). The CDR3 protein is CAWSLGHQAYNEQFF. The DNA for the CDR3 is TGTGCCTGGAGTTTAGGACACCAAGCCTACAATGAGCAGTTCTTC.

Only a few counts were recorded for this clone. Here the CDR3 DNA reads TGTGCCAGAAGCCTCCGGTTGTGGGCCCCGAACACCGGGGAGCTGTTTTTT. The encoded protein is CARSLRLWAPNTGELFF. The chain carries TRBV5-3 and TRBJ2-2; D is unresolved. TRBV5-3 is known as an ORF, though its function is uncertain. CDR3 length: 17 residues. Trimming removed 4 bases at V and 0 bases at J, with 16 bases between.

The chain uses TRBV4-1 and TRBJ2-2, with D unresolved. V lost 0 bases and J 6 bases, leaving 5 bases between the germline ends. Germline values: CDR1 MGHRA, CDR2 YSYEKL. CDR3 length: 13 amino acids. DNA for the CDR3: TGCGCCAGCAGCCAAGAGCCGGCCGGGGAGCTGTTTTTT. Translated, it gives CASSQEPAGELFF.

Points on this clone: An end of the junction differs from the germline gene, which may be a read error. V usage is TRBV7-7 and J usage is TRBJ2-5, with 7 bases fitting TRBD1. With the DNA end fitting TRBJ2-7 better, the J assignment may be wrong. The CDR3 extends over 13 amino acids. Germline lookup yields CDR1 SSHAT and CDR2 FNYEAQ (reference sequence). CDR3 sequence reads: CASSPGTDYEQYF. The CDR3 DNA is TGTGCTAGCAGCCCTGGGACAGACTACGAGCAGTACTTC.

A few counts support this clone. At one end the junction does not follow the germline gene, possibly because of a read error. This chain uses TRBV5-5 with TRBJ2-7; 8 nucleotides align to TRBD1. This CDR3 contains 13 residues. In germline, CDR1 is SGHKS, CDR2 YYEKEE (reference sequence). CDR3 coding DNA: TGCGCCAGCAGCCAGCGGACAGGGAGAGAGCAGTACTTC. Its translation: CASSQRTGREQYF.

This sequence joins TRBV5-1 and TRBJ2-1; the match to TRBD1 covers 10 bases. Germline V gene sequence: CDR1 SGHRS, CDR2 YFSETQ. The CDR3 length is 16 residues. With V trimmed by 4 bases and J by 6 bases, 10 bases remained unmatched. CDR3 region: CASSGQGQGRRNEQFF. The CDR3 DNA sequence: TGCGCCAGCAGCGGACAGGGACAGGGGAGGCGCAATGAGCAGTTCTTC.